The T cell receptor beta chain described here comes from a study of T cell responses to AZD1222 COVID-19 vaccine. Study results and limitations: Donors were mostly white British, more females; clonal diversity possibly underestimated.

The CDR3 totals 16 residues. Trimming took 5 bases from V and 0 from J, leaving 14 bases between them. In germline, CDR1 is SEHNR, CDR2 FQNEAQ (reference sequence). The method was immunoSEQ multiplex PCR; TCRdb's version includes in-frame clones alone and lacks a portion of them. This sample has more than 60,000 clones; 87% occur once, and the top ten carry 24%. Note on this clone: Antigen unknown.

The sample in question was peripheral blood, obtained on day 0 of AZD1222 vaccination. The sequence came from an adult in good health. The chain carries TRBV7-9 and TRBJ2-1; D call uncertain. CDR3 region: CASSGTDSSSYNEQFF. The CDR3 bases are TGTGCCAGCAGCGGTACCGACTCCAGCTCCTACAATGAGCAGTTCTTC.